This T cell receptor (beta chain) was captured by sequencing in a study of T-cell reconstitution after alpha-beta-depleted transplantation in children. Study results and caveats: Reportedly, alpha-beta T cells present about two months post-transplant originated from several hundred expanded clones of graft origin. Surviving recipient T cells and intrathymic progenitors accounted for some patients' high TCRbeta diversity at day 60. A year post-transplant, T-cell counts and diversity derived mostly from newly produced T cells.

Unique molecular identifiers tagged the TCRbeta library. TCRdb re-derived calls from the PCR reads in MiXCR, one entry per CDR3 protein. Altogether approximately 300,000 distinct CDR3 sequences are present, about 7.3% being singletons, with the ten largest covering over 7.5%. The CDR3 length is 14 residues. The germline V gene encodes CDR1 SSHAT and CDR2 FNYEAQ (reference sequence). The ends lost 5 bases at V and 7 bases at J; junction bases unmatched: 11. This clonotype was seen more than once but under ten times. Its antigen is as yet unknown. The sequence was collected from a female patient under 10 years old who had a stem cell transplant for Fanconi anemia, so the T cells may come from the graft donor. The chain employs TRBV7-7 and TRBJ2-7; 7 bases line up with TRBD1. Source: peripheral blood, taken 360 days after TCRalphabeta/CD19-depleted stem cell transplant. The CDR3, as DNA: TGTGCCAGCAGCCGACCTCGACAGGGTTGGGAGCAGTACGTC. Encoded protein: CASSRPRQGWEQYV.